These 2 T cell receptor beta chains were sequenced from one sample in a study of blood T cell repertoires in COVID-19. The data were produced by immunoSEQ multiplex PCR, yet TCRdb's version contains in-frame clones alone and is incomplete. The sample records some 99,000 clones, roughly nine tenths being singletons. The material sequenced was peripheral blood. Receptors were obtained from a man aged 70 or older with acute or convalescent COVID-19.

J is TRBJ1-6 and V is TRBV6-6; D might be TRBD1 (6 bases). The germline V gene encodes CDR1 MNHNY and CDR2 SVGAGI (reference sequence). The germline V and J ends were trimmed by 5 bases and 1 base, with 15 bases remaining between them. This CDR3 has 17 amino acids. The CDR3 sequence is CASSHRTELSYNSPLHF. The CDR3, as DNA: TGTGCCAGCAGTCATAGGACAGAGTTGTCCTATAATTCACCCCTCCACTTT.

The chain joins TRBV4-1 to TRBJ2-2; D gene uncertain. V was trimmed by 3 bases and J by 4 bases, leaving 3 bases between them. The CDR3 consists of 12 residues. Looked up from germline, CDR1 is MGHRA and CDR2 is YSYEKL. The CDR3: CASSHITGELFF. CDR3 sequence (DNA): TGCGCCAGCAGCCATATCACCGGGGAGCTGTTTTTT.